This T cell receptor beta chain was sequenced for a study of blood T cell repertoires in COVID-19. Study context: The United States, Italy and Spain supplied acute and convalescent COVID-19 samples. T cells, B-cell-depleted T cells, or PBMCs supplied cDNA or gDNA.

Participant ages covered 18 to 89 years across some 25 US areas. The protocol was immunoSEQ multiplex PCR, while the TCRdb copy is restricted to in-frame clones and leaves out a portion. The table includes approximately 230,000 clones, 80% to 90% detected once. The receptor's source is a woman aged 50 to 60 with acute COVID-19. The source material was PBMCs or T cells enriched from blood (not recorded which).

CDR3 sequence (DNA): TGTGCCAGTAGCTCGTTCGGGAGCAATCAGCCCCAGCATTTT. Translation gives CASSSFGSNQPQHF. The chain has TRBV19 and TRBJ1-5; D is unclear. Germline values: CDR1 LNHDA, CDR2 SQIVND (reference sequence). V was shortened by 6 bases and J by 1 base, with 10 bases between the two germline ends. This CDR3 region has 14 residues.